The sequence of this T cell receptor (beta chain) was determined in a study of shared clonotypes between healthy human individuals. Study in general: There were three CD4 naive, three CD4 memory, two CD8 naive and one CD8 memory plates per donor. General study results and limits: Clonotypes shared by all four donors outscored non-shared clonotypes in generation probability. Around 5% was the fraction of naive CD4 clonotypes found shared across a few donors.

The germline gives CDR1 SGHRS, CDR2 YFSETQ. Trimming removed 6 bases from V and 6 bases from J; junction bases left unmatched: 8. CDR3 length: 15 residues. This clone has just one count. No antigen is known for it. Those who donated, Caucasian adults without exception, all lived in Nashville, Tennessee. Profiling relied on immunoSEQ multiplex PCR, and the TCRdb table lists in-frame clones only, not all of them. The data show 2,100,000 or so clones, 95% seen once. Sequenced: naive CD4+ T cells sorted from blood. Subset noted: CD45RA+ positively selected. The origin of this receptor is a man younger than 35 in good health. V gene TRBV5-1 combines with J gene TRBJ2-1; TRBD2 matches at 11 bases. This chain's CDR3 is CASIGTSGGINEQFF. The CDR3 nucleotides read TGCGCCAGCATCGGGACTAGCGGAGGGATCAATGAGCAGTTCTTC.